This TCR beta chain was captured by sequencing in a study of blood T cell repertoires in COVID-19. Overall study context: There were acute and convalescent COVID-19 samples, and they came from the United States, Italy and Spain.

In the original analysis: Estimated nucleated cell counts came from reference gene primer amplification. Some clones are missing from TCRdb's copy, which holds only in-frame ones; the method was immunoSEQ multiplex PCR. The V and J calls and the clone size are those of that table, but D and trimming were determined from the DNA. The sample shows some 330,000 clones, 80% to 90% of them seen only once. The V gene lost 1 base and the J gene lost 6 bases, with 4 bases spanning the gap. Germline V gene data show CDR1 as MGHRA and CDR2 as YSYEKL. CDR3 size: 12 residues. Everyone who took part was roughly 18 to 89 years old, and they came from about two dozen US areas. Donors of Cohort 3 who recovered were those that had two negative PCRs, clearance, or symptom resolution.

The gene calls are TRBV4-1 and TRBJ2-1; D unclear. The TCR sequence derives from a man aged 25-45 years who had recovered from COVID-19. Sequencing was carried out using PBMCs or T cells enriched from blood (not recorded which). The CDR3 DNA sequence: TGCGCCAGCAGCCAAGTCGGCAATGAGCAGTTCTTC. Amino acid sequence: CASSQVGNEQFF.